The sequence of this T cell receptor beta chain was determined in a study of OX40 agonist ivuxolimab in advanced cancers. Study summary: Among those enrolled, mean age was roughly 62 years (range about 23 to 85) and 82.7% were male. Whole-study results and caveats: More expanded clones were seen, on average, in CD8+ T cells than in CD4+. CD4+ and CD8+ T cells in blood underwent clonal expansion by week 6 at 0.1 to 3.0 mg/kg.

Germline V lookup: CDR1 MNHEY, CDR2 SMNVEV (reference sequence). The CDR3 is made up of 15 amino acids. The V segment lost 4 bases and the J segment 5 bases; nucleotides outside the gene matches: 7. Of note for this clone: Its antigen is unidentified.

TCRdb's table, derived via immunoSEQ multiplex PCR, lists solely in-frame clones and lacks some. The sample contains roughly 100,000 clones, 92% of which appear only once. The receptor's source is an adult with an advanced solid tumor such as melanoma, head and neck, liver or kidney cancer. The material sequenced was CD4+ or CD8+ T cells sorted from blood, taken in a trial of the OX40 agonist ivuxolimab. This chain joins TRBV27 and TRBJ2-1, with 8 bases that match TRBD2. CDR3 in amino acids: CASSWGLVPNNEQFF. The DNA for the CDR3 is TGTGCCAGCAGTTGGGGACTAGTCCCAAACAATGAGCAGTTCTTC.